This TCR beta chain was found in a study of blood T cells in healthy people across ages. This clonotype was seen more than once but under ten times. The germline V gene encodes CDR1 MNHEY and CDR2 SMNVEV (reference sequence). The V and J ends lost 0 bases and 4 bases respectively, with 13 bases between them. This CDR3 has 16 residues. Donation came from healthy Caucasian individuals in Russia who were aged roughly 6 to 95. Roughly 10 milliliters of peripheral blood were drawn from each donor into EDTA-treated tubes. Primers used in a second PCR of roughly 7 to 12 cycles were a sample-barcoded 5' primer and a J-beta primer mix. TCRdb re-called the 5' RACE reads with MiXCR, one entry per CDR3 protein. This sample has about 560,000 distinct CDR3 sequences, with about 26% found just once. The same data also contributed to another study, on T cells of mothers and their children. This second study notes: Detection yielded no persistent microchimeric T cell clones.

The sample taken for sequencing was blood. This clonotype originated in a boy aged 2 to 10 in good health. The rearrangement uses TRBV27 and TRBJ2-1, with D possibly being TRBD1 or TRBD2 (6 bases each). For the CDR3, the DNA is TGTGCCAGCAGTTTATCGAGTAGGGGGGCTTACAATGAGCAGTTCTTC. Translated: CASSLSSRGAYNEQFF.